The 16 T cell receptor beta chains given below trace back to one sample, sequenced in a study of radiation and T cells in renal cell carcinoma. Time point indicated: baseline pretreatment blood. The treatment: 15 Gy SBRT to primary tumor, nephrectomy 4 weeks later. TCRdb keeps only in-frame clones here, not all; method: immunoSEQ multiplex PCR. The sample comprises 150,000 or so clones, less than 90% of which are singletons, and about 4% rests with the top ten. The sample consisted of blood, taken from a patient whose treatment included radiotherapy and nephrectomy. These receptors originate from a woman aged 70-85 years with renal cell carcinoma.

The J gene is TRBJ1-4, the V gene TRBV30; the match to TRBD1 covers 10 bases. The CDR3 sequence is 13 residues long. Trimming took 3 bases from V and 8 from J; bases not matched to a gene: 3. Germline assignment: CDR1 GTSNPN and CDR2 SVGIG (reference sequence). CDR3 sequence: CAWRGQGLEKLFF. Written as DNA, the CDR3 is TGTGCCTGGAGGGGACAGGGGTTAGAAAAACTGTTTTTT.

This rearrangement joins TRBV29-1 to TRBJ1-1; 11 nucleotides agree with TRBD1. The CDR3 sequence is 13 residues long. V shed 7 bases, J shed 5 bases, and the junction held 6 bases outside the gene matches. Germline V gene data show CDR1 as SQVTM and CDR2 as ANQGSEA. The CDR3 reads CSAGQGAFTEAFF. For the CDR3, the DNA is TGCAGCGCCGGACAGGGGGCGTTTACTGAAGCTTTCTTT.

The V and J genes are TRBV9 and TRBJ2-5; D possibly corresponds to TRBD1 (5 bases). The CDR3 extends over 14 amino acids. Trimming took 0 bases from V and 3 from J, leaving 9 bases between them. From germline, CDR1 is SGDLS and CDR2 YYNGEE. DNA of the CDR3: TGTGCCAGCAGCGTAGGCCAGGGAAAAGAGACCCAGTACTTC. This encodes CASSVGQGKETQYF.

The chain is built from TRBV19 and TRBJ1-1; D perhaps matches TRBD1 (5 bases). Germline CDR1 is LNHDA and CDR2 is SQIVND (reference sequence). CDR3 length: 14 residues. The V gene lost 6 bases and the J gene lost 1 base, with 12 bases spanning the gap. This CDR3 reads CASRLGRENTEAFF. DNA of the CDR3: TGTGCCAGTAGATTGGGGCGGGAGAACACTGAAGCTTTCTTT.

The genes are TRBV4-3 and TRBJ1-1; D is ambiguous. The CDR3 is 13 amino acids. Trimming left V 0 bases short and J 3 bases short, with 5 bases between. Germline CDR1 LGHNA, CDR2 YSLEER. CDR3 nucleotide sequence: TGCGCCAGCAGCCAAGATACCCACACTGAAGCTTTCTTT. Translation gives CASSQDTHTEAFF.

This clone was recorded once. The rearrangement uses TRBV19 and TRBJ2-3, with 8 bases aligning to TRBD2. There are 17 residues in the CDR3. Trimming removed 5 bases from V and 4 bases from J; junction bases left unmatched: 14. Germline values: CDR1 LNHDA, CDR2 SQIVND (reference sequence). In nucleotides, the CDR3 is TGTGCCAGTAGTGAGGGACCGCTGAGTAGCGGGGCAGATACGCAGTATTTT. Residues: CASSEGPLSSGADTQYF.

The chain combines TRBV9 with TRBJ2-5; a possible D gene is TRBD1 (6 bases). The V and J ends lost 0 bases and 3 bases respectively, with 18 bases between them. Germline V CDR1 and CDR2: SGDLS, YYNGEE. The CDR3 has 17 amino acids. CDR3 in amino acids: CASSVALPSAGEETQYF. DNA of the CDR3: TGTGCCAGCAGCGTAGCCCTCCCCTCGGCAGGGGAAGAGACCCAGTACTTC. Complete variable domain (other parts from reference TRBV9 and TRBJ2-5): DSGVTQTPKHLITATGQRVTLRCSPRSGDLSVYWYQQSLDQGLQFLIQYYNGEERAKGNILERFSAQQFPDLHSELNLSSLELGDSALYFCASSVALPSAGEETQYFGPGTRLLVL.

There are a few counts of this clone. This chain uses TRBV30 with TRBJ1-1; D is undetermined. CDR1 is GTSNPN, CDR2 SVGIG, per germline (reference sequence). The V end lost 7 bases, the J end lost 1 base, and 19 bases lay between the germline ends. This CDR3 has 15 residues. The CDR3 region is CAFNPRTLPNTEAFF. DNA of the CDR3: TGTGCCTTCAACCCCCGGACGCTCCCGAACACTGAAGCTTTCTTT.

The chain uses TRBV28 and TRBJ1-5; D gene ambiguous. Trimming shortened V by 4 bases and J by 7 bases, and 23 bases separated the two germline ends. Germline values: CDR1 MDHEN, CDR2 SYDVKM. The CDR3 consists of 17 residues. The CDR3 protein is CASSSTPTKIAGQPQHF. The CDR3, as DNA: TGTGCCAGCAGTTCAACCCCCACGAAAATAGCAGGCCAGCCCCAGCATTTT.

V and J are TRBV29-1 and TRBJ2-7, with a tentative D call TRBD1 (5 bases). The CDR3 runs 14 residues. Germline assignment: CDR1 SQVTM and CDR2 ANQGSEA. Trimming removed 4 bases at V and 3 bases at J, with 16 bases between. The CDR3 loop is CSVGGAGDNYEQYF. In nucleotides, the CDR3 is TGCAGCGTTGGTGGGGCAGGAGATAACTACGAGCAGTACTTC.

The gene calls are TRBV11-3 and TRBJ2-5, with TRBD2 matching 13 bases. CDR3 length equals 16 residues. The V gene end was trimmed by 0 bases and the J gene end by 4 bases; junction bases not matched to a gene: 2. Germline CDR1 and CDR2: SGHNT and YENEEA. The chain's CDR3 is CASSLEGLAGLETQYF. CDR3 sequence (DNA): TGTGCCAGCAGCTTAGAGGGACTAGCGGGGTTAGAGACCCAGTACTTC.

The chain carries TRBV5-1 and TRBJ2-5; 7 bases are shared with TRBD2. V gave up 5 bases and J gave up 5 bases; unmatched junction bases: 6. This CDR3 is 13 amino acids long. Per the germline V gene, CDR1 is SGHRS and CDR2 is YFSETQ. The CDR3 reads CASRPAGFETQYF. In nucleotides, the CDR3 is TGCGCCAGCAGACCAGCGGGGTTCGAGACCCAGTACTTC.

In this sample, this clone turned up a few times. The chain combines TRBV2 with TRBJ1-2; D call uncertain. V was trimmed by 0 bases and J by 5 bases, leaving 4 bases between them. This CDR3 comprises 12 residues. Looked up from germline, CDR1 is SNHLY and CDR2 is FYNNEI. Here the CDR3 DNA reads TGTGCCAGCAGTGAAGCGAGTTATGGCTACACCTTC. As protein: CASSEASYGYTF.

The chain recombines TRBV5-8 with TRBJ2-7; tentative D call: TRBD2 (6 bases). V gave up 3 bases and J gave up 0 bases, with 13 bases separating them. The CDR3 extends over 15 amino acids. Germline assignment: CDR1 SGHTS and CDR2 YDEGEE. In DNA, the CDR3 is TGTGCCAGCAGCTATCGTTGGACTAACTCCTACGAGCAGTACTTC. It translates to CASSYRWTNSYEQYF.

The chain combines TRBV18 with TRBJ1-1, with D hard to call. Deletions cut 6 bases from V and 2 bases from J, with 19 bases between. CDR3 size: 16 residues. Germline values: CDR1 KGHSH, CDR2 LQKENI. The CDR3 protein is CASSWNFAQSNTEAFF. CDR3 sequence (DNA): TGTGCCAGCTCGTGGAATTTTGCACAGAGTAACACTGAAGCTTTCTTT. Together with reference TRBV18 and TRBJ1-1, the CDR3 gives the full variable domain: NAGVMQNPRHLVRRRGQEARLRCSPMKGHSHVYWYRQLPEEGLKFMVYLQKENIIDESGMPKERFSAEFPKEGPSILRIQQVVRGDSAAYFCASSWNFAQSNTEAFFGQGTRLTVV.

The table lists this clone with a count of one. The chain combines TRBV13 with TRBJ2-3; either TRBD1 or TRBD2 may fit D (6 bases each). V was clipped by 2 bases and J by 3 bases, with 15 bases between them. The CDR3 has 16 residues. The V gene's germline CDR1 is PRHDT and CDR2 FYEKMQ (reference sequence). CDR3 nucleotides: TGTGCCAGCAGCTTAAGGCCGGGGGCTGGGACAGATACGCAGTATTTT. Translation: CASSLRPGAGTDTQYF.